This is a list of T cell receptor beta chains from one sample in a study of regulatory T cells in long-lasting Graves disease. Via MiXCR, TCRdb re-called the multiplex PCR reads, giving one row per CDR3 protein. The data contain 400,000 to 500,000 distinct CDR3 sequences, 16% of them seen just once; the ten biggest clones take up approximately 11%. These data also featured in a second study, about T cells in Graves' hyperthyroidism and ophthalmopathy.

The material sequenced was peripheral blood mononuclear cells (PBMCs), taken at new diagnosis, from a patient treated with antithyroid drugs. Every receptor here comes from a woman in her 30s with Graves disease. Both conserved end residues are part of each CDR3. The order of the fields is clone size, CDR3 length, D gene, V gene, J gene, CDR3 protein, CDR3 DNA. D genes are given only for firm matches. Only some rows state a clone size, as once, few, many or a class for expanded clones.

few	13	.	TRBV6-1	TRBJ2-1	CASRIQQGDEQFF	TGTGCCAGCAGGATACAGCAGGGTGATGAGCAGTTCTTC
many	13	.	TRBV6-5	TRBJ2-1	CASSYLGGNEQFF	TGTGCCAGCAGTTACTTGGGTGGCAATGAGCAGTTCTTC
many	15	.	TRBV19	TRBJ2-1	CASSTGTGPGNEQFF	TGTGCCAGTAGTACTGGTACAGGGCCGGGAAATGAGCAGTTCTTC
.	17	TRBD2	TRBV4-1	TRBJ2-5	CASSQTGPAGGWETQYF	TGCGCCAGCAGCCAAACGGGACCAGCGGGAGGTTGGGAGACCCAGTACTTC
once	13	.	TRBV10-2	TRBJ2-7	CASSVTLSYEQYF	TGCGCCAGCAGTGTAACTCTCTCCTACGAGCAGTACTTC
many	16	.	TRBV5-5	TRBJ2-7	CASSQGDLRSSYEQYF	TGTGCCAGCAGCCAAGGTGACTTGAGGAGCTCCTACGAGCAGTACTTC
few	13	.	TRBV4-1	TRBJ2-7	CASSQDNTYEQYF	TGCGCCAGCAGCCAGGACAATACCTACGAGCAGTACTTC
many	17	.	TRBV4-1	TRBJ1-5	CASSQDRSGTHIQPQHF	TGCGCCAGCAGCCAAGACAGATCCGGGACACATATTCAGCCCCAGCATTTT
many	12	.	TRBV12-5	TRBJ2-7	CASGYWLREQYF	TGTGCTAGTGGTTATTGGCTCCGGGAGCAGTACTTC
many	13	TRBD1	TRBV6-1	TRBJ1-5	CASIDRGGQPQHF	TGTGCCAGCATCGACAGGGGAGGTCAGCCCCAGCATTTT
.	15	.	TRBV10-3	TRBJ1-1	CAMVRDLSMNTEAFF	TGTGCCATGGTCCGGGACTTGTCCATGAACACTGAAGCTTTCTTT
many	16	TRBD2	TRBV5-1	TRBJ2-7	CASSLEGGLAADEQYF	TGCGCCAGCAGCTTGGAAGGAGGACTAGCGGCCGATGAGCAGTACTTC
.	15	TRBD1	TRBV30	TRBJ2-2	CAWSAWDRGTGELFF	TGTGCCTGGAGTGCCTGGGACAGGGGAACCGGGGAGCTGTTTTTT
few	17	TRBD1	TRBV6-2/TRBV6-3	TRBJ1-1	CASSRPPGQGIDTEAFF	TGTGCCAGCAGTAGACCTCCGGGACAGGGAATCGACACTGAAGCTTTCTTT
.	16	.	TRBV20-1	TRBJ1-1	CSAIGGGRVKDTEAFF	TGCAGTGCGATTGGGGGGGGTAGGGTTAAGGACACTGAAGCTTTCTTT